This TCR beta chain was observed in a study of OX40 agonist ivuxolimab in advanced cancers. Whole-study context: Two patients with cutaneous melanoma and one with hepatocellular carcinoma, three in total, showed partial responses. Study-wide findings and caveats: Researchers did not determine the expanded peripheral T cells' antigen specificity. Normalized T-cell clonal expansion was also low in a subset of nonresponders.

This CDR3 has 12 residues. The germline V gene encodes CDR1 SGHRS and CDR2 YFSETQ. The ends lost 4 bases at V and 4 bases at J; junction bases unmatched: 0. In the case of this clone: Its antigen is still unknown.

Some clones are missing from TCRdb's copy, which holds only in-frame ones; the method was immunoSEQ multiplex PCR. The sample carries approximately 74,000 clones, more than 80% recorded once. The V gene is TRBV5-1, the J gene TRBJ2-5; 8 positions agree with TRBD2. The TCR sequence derives from an adult with an advanced solid tumor such as melanoma, head and neck, liver or kidney cancer. The sample in question was CD4+ or CD8+ T cells sorted from blood, obtained in a trial of the OX40 agonist ivuxolimab. CDR3: CASSREGETQYF. In nucleotides, the CDR3 is TGCGCCAGCAGCCGGGAGGGAGAGACCCAGTACTTC.